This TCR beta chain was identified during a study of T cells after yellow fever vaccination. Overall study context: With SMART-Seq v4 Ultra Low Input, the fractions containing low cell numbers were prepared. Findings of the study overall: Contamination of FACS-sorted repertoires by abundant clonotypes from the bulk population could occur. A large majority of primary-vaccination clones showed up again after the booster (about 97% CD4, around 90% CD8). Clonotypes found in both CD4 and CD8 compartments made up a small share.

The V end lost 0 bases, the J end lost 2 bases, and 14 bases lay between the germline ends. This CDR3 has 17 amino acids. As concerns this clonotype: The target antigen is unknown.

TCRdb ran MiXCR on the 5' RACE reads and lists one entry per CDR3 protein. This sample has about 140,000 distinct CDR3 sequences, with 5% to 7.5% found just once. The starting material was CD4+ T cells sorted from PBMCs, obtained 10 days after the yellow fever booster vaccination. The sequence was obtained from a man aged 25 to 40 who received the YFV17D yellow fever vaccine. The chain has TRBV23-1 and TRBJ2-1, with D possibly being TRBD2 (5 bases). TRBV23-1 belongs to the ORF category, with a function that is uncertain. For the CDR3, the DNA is TGCGCCAGCAGTCAATCGGACGACGGGGAGACCTACAATGAGCAGTTCTTC. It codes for CASSQSDDGETYNEQFF.